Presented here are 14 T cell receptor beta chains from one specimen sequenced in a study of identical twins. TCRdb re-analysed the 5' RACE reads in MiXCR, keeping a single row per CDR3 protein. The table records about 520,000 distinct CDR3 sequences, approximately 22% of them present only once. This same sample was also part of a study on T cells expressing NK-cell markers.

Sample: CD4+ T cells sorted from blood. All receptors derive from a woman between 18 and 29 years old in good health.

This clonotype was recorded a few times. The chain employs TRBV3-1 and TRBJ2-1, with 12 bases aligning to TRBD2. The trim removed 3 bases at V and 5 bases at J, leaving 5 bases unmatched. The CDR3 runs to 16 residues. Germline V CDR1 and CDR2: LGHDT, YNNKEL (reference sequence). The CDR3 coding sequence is TGTGCCAGCAGCCAGGCTAGCGGGAGGGCTAACAATGAGCAGTTCTTC. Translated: CASSQASGRANNEQFF.

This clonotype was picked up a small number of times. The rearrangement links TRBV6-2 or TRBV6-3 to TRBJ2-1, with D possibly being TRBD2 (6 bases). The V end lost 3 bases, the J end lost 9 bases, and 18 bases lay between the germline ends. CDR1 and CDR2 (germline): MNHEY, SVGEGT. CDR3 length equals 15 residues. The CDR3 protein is CASSYSGEWPSEQFF. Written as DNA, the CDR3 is TGTGCCAGCAGTTATTCGGGGGAGTGGCCCAGTGAGCAGTTCTTC.

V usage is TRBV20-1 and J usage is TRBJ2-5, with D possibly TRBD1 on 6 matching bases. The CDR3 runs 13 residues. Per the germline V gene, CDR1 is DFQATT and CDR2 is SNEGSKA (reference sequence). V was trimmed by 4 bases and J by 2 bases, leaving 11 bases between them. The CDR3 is CSAKVQGQETQYF. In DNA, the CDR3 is TGCAGTGCTAAGGTCCAGGGGCAAGAGACCCAGTACTTC.

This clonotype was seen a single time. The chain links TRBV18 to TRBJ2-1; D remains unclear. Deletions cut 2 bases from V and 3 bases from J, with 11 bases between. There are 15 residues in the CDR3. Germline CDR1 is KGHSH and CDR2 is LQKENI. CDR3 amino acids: CASSPRSADYNEQFF. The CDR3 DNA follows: TGTGCCAGCTCACCAAGAAGTGCAGACTACAATGAGCAGTTCTTC.

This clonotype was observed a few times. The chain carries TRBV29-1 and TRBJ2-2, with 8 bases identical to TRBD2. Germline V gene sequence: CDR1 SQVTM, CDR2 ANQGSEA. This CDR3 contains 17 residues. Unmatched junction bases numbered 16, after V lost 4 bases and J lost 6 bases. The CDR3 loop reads CSVANPGGGSQPGELFF. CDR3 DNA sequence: TGCAGCGTTGCGAATCCTGGCGGGGGGTCTCAACCCGGGGAGCTGTTTTTT.

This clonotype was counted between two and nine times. The DNA of the CDR3 is TGTGCCAGCAGCGTAGGACAGGGGAACACCGGGGAGCTGTTTTTT. Its protein is CASSVGQGNTGELFF. The chain joins TRBV9 to TRBJ2-2; 7 nucleotides agree with TRBD1. CDR3 length: 15 amino acids. V lost 0 bases, J lost 1 base, and 0 bases stayed unmatched. The germline CDR1 and CDR2 sequences are SGDLS and YYNGEE.

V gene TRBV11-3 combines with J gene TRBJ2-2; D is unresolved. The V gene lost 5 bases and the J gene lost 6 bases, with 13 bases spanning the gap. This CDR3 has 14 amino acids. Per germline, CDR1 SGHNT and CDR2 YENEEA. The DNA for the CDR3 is TGTGCCAGCAGCGCACTAAGCAAGTCCGGGGAGCTGTTTTTT. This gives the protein CASSALSKSGELFF.

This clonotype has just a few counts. For the CDR3, the DNA is TGCAGCGTTGGCGGGTGGGAGTATGGCTACACCTTC. It yields the protein CSVGGWEYGYTF. The chain joins TRBV29-1 to TRBJ1-2; the D is unclear. Germline values: CDR1 SQVTM, CDR2 ANQGSEA. This CDR3 is built from 12 residues. The V gene lost 4 bases and the J gene lost 5 bases, with 11 bases spanning the gap.

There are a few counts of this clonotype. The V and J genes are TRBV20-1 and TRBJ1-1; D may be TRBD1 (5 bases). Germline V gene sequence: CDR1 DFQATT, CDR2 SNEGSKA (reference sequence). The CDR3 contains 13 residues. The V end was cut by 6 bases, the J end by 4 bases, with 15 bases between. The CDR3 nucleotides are TGCAGTGCGAGGGCAGGGAGGGGCACTGAAGCTTTCTTT. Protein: CSARAGRGTEAFF.

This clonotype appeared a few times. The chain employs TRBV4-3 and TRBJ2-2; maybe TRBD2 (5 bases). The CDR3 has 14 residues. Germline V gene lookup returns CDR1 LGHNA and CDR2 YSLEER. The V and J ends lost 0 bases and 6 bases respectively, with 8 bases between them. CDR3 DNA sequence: TGCGCCAGCAGCCAAGACGCGGGTTCCGGGGAGCTGTTTTTT. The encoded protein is CASSQDAGSGELFF.

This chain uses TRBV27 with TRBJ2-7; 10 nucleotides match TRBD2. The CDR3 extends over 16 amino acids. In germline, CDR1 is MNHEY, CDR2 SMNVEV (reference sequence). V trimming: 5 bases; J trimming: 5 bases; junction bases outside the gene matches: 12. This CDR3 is CASSPLASGRGNEQYF. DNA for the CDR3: TGTGCCAGCAGTCCGTTGGCTAGCGGGAGAGGCAACGAGCAGTACTTC.

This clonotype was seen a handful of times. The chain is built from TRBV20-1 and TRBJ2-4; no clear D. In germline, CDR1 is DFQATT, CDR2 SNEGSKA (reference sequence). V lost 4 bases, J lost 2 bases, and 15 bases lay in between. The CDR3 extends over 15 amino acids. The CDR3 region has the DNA TGCAGTGCTATAAGTCCGGGTGAGACCAAAAACATTCAGTACTTC. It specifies CSAISPGETKNIQYF.

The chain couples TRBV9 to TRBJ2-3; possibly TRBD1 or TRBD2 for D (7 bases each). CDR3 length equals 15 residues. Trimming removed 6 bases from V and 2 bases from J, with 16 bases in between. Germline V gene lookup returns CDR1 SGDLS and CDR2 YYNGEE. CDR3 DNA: TGTGCCAGCACCCAGGGGGGGCAACACACAGATACGCAGTATTTT. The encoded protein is CASTQGGQHTDTQYF.

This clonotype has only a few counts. CDR3 coding DNA: TGCAGTGCTAGAGTTGTAGGGGTAGACTATGGCTACACCTTC. Translation: CSARVVGVDYGYTF. This chain joins TRBV20-1 and TRBJ1-2, with a possible D match to TRBD1 (5 bases). Germline CDR1 DFQATT, CDR2 SNEGSKA (reference sequence). The ends were cut back, 1 base at V and 3 bases at J, with 12 bases in the middle. The CDR3 runs to 14 residues.